This passage covers 3 T cell receptor beta chains from one sample sequenced in a study of STAT5B mutations in CD4+ large granular lymphocyte leukemia. Only in-frame clones appear in the TCRdb table, and some are missing; sequencing was by immunoSEQ multiplex PCR. The sample records 30,000 to 35,000 clones, 55% to 80% being singletons. Specimen: CD4+ T cells from blood buffy coats. Receptors were obtained from a human donor in good health.

The V and J genes are TRBV7-9 and TRBJ2-5, with D possibly matching TRBD2 (6 bases). Germline V gene sequence: CDR1 SEHNR, CDR2 FQNEAQ (reference sequence). V gave up 5 bases and J gave up 5 bases, with 12 bases separating them. The CDR3 runs 13 residues. CDR3 in DNA: TGTGCCAGCAGCCGAGGGACTGTCGAGACCCAGTACTTC. Its protein product is CASSRGTVETQYF.

This clone was seen only a few times. This chain uses TRBV6-1 with TRBJ1-4; D call uncertain. Germline assignment: CDR1 MNHNS and CDR2 SASEGT. Trimming took off 7 bases at V and 0 bases at J, with 9 bases between the two ends. This CDR3 has 14 amino acids. The CDR3 spells CASTEVATNEKLFF. The CDR3 region has the DNA TGTGCCAGCACCGAAGTTGCAACTAATGAAAAACTGTTTTTT.

The V gene is TRBV10-3, the J gene TRBJ2-1, with D tentatively TRBD1 or TRBD2 (5 bases each). CDR3 length: 13 amino acids. Trimming shortened V by 7 bases and J by 7 bases, and 14 bases separated the two germline ends. Germline V gene lookup returns CDR1 ENHRY and CDR2 SYGVKD. DNA for the CDR3: TGTGCCATCACGAGGGGTCAAGAAAATGAGCAGTTCTTC. Its protein is CAITRGQENEQFF.